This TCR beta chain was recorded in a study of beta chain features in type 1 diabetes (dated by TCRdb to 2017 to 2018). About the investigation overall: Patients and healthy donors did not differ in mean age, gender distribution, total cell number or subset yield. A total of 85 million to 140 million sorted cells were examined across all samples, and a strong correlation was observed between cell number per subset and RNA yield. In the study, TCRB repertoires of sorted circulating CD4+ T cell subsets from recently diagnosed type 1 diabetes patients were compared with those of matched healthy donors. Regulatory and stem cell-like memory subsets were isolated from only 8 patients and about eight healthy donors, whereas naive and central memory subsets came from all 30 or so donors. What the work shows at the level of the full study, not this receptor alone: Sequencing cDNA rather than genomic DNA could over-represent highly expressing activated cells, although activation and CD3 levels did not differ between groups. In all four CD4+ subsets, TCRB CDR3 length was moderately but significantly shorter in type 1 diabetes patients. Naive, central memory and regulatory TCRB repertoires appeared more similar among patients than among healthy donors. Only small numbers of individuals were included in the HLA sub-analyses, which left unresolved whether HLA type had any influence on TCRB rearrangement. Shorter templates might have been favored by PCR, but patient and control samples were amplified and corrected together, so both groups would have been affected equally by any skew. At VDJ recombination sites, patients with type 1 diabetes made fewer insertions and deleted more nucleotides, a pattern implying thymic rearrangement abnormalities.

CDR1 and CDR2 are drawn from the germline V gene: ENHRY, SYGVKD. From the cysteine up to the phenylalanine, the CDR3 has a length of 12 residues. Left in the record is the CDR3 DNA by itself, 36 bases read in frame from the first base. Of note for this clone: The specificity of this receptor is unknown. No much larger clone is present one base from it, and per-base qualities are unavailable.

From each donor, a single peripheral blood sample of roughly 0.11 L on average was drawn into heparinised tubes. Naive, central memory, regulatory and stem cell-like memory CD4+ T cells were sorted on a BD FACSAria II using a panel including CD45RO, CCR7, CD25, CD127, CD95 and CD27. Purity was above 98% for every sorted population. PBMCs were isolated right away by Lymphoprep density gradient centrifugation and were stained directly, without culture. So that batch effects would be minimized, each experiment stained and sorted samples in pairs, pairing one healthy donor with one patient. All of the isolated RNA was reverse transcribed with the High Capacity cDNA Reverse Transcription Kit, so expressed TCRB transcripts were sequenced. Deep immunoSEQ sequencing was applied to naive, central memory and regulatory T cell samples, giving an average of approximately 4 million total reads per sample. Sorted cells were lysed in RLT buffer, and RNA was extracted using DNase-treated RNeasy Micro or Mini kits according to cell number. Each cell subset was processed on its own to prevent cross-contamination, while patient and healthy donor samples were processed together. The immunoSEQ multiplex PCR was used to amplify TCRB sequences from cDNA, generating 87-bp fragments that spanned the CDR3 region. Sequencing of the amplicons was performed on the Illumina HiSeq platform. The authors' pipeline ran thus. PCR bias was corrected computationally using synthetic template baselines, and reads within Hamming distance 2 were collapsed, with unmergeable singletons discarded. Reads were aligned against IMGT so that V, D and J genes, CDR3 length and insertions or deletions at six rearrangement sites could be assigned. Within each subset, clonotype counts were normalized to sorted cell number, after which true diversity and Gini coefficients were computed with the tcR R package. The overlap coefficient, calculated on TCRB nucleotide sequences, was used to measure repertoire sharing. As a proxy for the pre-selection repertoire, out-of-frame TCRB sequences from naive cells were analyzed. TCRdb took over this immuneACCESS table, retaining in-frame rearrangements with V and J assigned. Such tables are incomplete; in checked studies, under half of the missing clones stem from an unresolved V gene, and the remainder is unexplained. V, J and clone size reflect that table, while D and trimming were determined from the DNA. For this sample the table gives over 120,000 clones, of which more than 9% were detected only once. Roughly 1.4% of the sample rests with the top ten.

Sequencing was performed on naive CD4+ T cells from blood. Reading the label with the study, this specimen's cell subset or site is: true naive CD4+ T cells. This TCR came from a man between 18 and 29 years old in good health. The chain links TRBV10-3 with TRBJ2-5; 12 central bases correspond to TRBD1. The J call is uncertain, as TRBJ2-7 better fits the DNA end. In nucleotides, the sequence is TGTGCCCACCGGGACAGGGGGCTCGAGCAGTACTTC. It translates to CAHRDRGLEQYF.